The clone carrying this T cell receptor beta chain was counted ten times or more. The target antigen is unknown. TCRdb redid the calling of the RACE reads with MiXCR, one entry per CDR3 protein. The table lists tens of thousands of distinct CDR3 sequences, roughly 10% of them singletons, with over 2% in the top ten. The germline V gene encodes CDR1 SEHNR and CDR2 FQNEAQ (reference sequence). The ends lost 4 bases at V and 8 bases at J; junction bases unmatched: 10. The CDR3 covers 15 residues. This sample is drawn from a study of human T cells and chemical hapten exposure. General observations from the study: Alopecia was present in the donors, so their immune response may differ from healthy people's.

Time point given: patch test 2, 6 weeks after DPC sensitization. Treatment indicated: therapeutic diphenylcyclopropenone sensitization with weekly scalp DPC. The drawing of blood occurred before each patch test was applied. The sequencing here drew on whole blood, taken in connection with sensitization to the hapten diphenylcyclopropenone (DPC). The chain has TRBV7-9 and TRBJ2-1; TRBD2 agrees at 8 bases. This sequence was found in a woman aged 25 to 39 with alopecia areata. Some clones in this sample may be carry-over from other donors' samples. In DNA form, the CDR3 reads TGTGCCAGCAGCTACTACGGGAGGGAAATGGATGAGCAGTTCTTC. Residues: CASSYYGREMDEQFF.